The rows below give T cell receptor beta chains drawn from one sample of a study of cytomegalovirus exposure and HLA in healthy donors. The protocol was immunoSEQ multiplex PCR, while the TCRdb copy is restricted to in-frame clones and leaves out a portion. Seen here are some 100,000 clones, about 79% observed once, and the top ten hold 2% to 2.5%. The sample comprised PBMCs. Every receptor here comes from a human donor in good health. The CDR3 runs from the conserved cysteine through the conserved F or W. D genes are given only for firm matches. The size field is filled for only some rows; it gives once, few, many or a size class.

d_call | j_call | v_call | clone_size | cdr3_aa | cdr3_nt
- | TRBJ2-5 | TRBV5-4 | - | CASGGSQETQYF | TGTGCCTCGGGGGGCAGCCAAGAGACCCAGTACTTC
- | TRBJ2-7 | TRBV19 | - | CASSPTDRPNYEQYF | TGTGCCAGTTCGCCAACCGACAGACCAAACTACGAGCAGTACTTC
TRBD1 | TRBJ2-1 | TRBV5-1 | - | CASSTFPLGGAYNEQFF | TGCGCCAGCAGCACCTTCCCACTAGGGGGCGCGTACAATGAGCAGTTCTTC
- | TRBJ1-4 | TRBV29-1 | - | CSAWTESYEDNEKLFF | TGCAGCGCCTGGACAGAAAGCTACGAAGATAATGAAAAACTGTTTTTT
TRBD1 | TRBJ2-1 | TRBV6-6 | - | CASSAPGQGDNEQFF | TGTGCCAGCAGTGCCCCGGGACAGGGGGACAATGAGCAGTTCTTC
- | TRBJ2-1 | TRBV18 | - | CASSPDRGGYNEQFF | TGTGCCAGCTCACCAGACAGGGGAGGGTACAATGAGCAGTTCTTC
TRBD1 | TRBJ2-1 | TRBV5-4 | - | CASSRQQGSSYNEQFF | TGTGCCAGCAGCCGCCAACAGGGGAGCTCCTACAATGAGCAGTTCTTC
TRBD1 | TRBJ2-7 | TRBV7-6 | - | CASSLGGTGAGEQYF | TGTGCCAGCAGCTTAGGGGGGACAGGGGCTGGCGAGCAGTACTTC
TRBD1 | TRBJ2-2 | TRBV30 | - | CAWRSQGKLFF | TGTGCCTGGAGGTCACAGGGGAAGCTGTTTTTT
- | TRBJ1-1 | TRBV6-5 | few | CASSYAVRAVEAFF | TGTGCCAGCAGTTACGCCGTCAGGGCGGTTGAAGCTTTCTTT
TRBD1 | TRBJ2-3 | TRBV5-4 | - | CASSTRTGAGTDTQYF | TGTGCCAGCAGCACCCGGACAGGGGCTGGCACAGATACGCAGTATTTT
TRBD1 | TRBJ1-2 | TRBV29-1 | - | CSALTGGLGGYTF | TGCAGCGCCCTGACAGGGGGCCTTGGTGGCTACACCTTC
- | TRBJ2-7 | TRBV27 | - | CASSPILGAKKAEQYF | TGTGCCAGCAGTCCCATCCTGGGAGCCAAGAAAGCCGAGCAGTACTTC
TRBD1 | TRBJ2-7 | TRBV28 | - | CASSLRDSTYEQYF | TGTGCCAGCAGTTTAAGGGACAGCACCTACGAGCAGTACTTC
- | TRBJ2-7 | TRBV9 | - | CASSFGQGTLDEQYF | TGTGCCAGCAGCTTTGGCCAGGGAACGCTCGACGAGCAGTACTTC